This entry lists 15 T cell receptor beta chains sequenced from one sample in a study of tumor and adjacent non-tumor tissue in lung cancer. The template was RNA from unsorted bulk tissue. Three rounds of nested PCR, following a modified ARM-PCR protocol, produced the TCRbeta library. TCRdb re-called the multiplex PCR reads with MiXCR, one entry per CDR3 protein. The table lists approximately 120,000 distinct CDR3 sequences, roughly 74% of them singletons. Material for sequencing was lung tumor tissue. These receptors originate from a woman between 55 and 75 years old with non-small cell lung cancer.

About this clonotype itself: One junction end disagrees with the germline gene, perhaps due to a read error. The V and J genes are TRBV11-2 and TRBJ2-2; tentatively, D is TRBD2 (5 bases). This CDR3 comprises 15 residues. Germline values: CDR1 SGHAT, CDR2 FQNNGV. The CDR3 spells CASNLESGNTGELFF. DNA for the CDR3: TGTGCCAGCAACTTAGAGTCCGGGAACACCGGGGAGTTGTTTTTT.

On this clonotype itself: One end of the junction does not line up with germline, which may come from a read error. The V call is TRBV11-2, the J call TRBJ2-2, with 10 nucleotides matching TRBD2. CDR3 length: 16 amino acids. Germline V CDR1 and CDR2: SGHAT, FQNNGV. The CDR3 here is CASSLTSGDITGDLFF. CDR3 DNA: TGTGCCAGCAGCTTAACTAGCGGGGACATCACCGGGGATCTGTTTTTT.

A note on this clonotype: One end of the junction is discordant with germline, which a read error may explain. The chain has TRBV29-1 and TRBJ2-1, with D maybe TRBD1 (5 bases). Per the germline V gene, CDR1 is SQVTM and CDR2 is ANQGSEA. This CDR3 spans 13 amino acids. CDR3 region: CSVKGDPYNERFF. The DNA for the CDR3 is TGCAGTGTTAAAGGGGATCCATACAATGAGCGGTTCTTC.

A note on this clonotype: One junction end does not reproduce the germline sequence, and a read error may be involved. This chain connects TRBV11-2 to TRBJ1-5, with D unclear. The V gene's germline CDR1 is SGHAT and CDR2 FQNNGV. The CDR3 contains 13 residues. CDR3 sequence (DNA): TGTGCCAGCCGCTCCGAGGGTTTTCAGCCCCAGGATTTT. It translates to CASRSEGFQPQDF.

The chain recombines TRBV28 with TRBJ2-1, with TRBD1 as a possible D gene (6 bases). Germline V gene data show CDR1 as MDHEN and CDR2 as SYDVKM. The CDR3 sequence is 20 residues long. V lost 5 bases and J 6 bases, leaving 32 bases between the germline ends. This CDR3 is CASSLQKIKRTAFDLNEQFF. CDR3 DNA: TGTGCCAGCAGTCTACAAAAAATCAAGAGGACAGCCTTTGACCTCAATGAGCAGTTCTTC. Looking up the rest from reference TRBV28 and TRBJ2-1 gives the full variable domain: DVKVTQSSRYLVKRTGEKVFLECVQDMDHENMFWYRQDPGLGLRLIYFSYDVKMKEKGDIPEGYSVSREKKERFSLILESASTNQTSMYLCASSLQKIKRTAFDLNEQFFGPGTRLTVL.

Points on this clonotype: A read error is likely, as this CDR3 ends without the conserved phenylalanine or tryptophan. The chain employs TRBV11-3 and TRBJ2-3; D gene ambiguous. This CDR3 is built from 13 residues. Trimming removed 0 bases at V and 11 bases at J, with 12 bases between. Germline values: CDR1 SGHNT, CDR2 YENEEA. Written as DNA, the CDR3 is TGTGCCAGCAGCTTAGACGAGATCTATAAGCAGTATTTG. This encodes CASSLDEIYKQYL.

This clonotype was picked up one time. The missing conserved phenylalanine or tryptophan at the end of this CDR3 makes a read error likely. The J gene is TRBJ1-1, the V gene TRBV13, with a tentative D call TRBD1 (6 bases). The CDR3 runs to 13 residues. Germline V gene data show CDR1 as PRHDT and CDR2 as FYEKMQ (reference sequence). V dropped 4 bases and J dropped 4 bases, with 10 bases sitting between them. In nucleotides, the CDR3 is TGTGCCAGCAGCTCAGGGGTGATCACTGAAGCTTTCATT. Translation: CASSSGVITEAFI.

A note on this clonotype: The junction and the germline gene differ at one end; a read error may be behind it. This chain joins TRBV12-3 or TRBV12-4 and TRBJ1-5; perhaps TRBD1 as D (5 bases). This CDR3 is built from 15 residues. The CDR3 DNA reads as TGTGCCTGCAGTTTATCGGGACGGGTCAATCAGCCCCAGCATTTT. Amino acid sequence: CACSLSGRVNQPQHF.

This clonotype was picked up one time. The chain employs TRBV11-3 and TRBJ1-1, with no clear D. The V end was cut by 8 bases, the J end by 1 base, with 14 bases between. CDR1 SGHNT and CDR2 YENEEA come from the germline V gene. This CDR3 is built from 14 residues. CDR3 nucleotide sequence: TGTGCCAGCGAGCTGGATGCCTCGAACACTGAAGCTTTCTTT. Translation: CASELDASNTEAFF.

At least ten counts were recorded for this clonotype. V is TRBV10-2 and J is TRBJ2-1; no clear D gene. V was cut by 5 bases and J by 3 bases, with 11 bases left in between. Germline CDR1 is WSHSY and CDR2 is SAAADI. The CDR3 covers 14 residues. CDR3 bases: TGCGCCAGCAGTTTAAATAACCTCTACAATGAGCAGTTCTTC. It yields the protein CASSLNNLYNEQFF.

This chain links TRBV6-5 with TRBJ1-1; D is ambiguous. In germline, CDR1 is MNHEY, CDR2 SVGAGI. V was pared by 6 bases and J by 0 bases, with 11 bases between. There are 14 residues in the CDR3. DNA for the CDR3: TGTGCCAGCAGCCGAGAACTTCTGAACACTGAAGCTTTCTTT. Protein sequence: CASSRELLNTEAFF.

The chain has TRBV11-2 and TRBJ1-1; D gene uncertain. Per germline, CDR1 SGHAT and CDR2 FQNNGV. The CDR3 is made up of 15 amino acids. With 2 bases removed from V and 5 bases from J, the gap between germline ends came to 15 bases. CDR3 DNA sequence: TGTGCCAGCAGCTTATATCCCTCAGTCGTAACTGAAGCTTTCTTT. Protein sequence: CASSLYPSVVTEAFF.

A word on this clonotype: A read error may explain this, as a much larger clone is one base away. In DNA form, the CDR3 reads TGTGCCATTTCTATCGGGAATCGGGATACGCAGTATTTT. It specifies CAISIGNRDTQYF. The chain links TRBV10-3 to TRBJ2-3, with D possibly matching TRBD2 (5 bases). This CDR3 comprises 13 residues. Germline V gives CDR1 ENHRY, CDR2 SYGVKD. Trimming took 9 bases from V and 6 from J, leaving 16 bases between them.

J is TRBJ2-7 and V is TRBV7-2; D is perhaps TRBD1 (6 bases). The CDR3 consists of 15 residues. V lost 4 bases to trimming and J lost 3 bases, with 16 bases between them. Germline CDR1 and CDR2: SGHTA and FQGNSA. CDR3 amino acids: CASSYGQGTFYEQYF. As DNA, the CDR3 is TGTGCCAGCAGCTATGGTCAGGGGACCTTCTACGAGCAGTACTTC.

This chain joins TRBV20-1 and TRBJ2-7; 12 bases are shared with TRBD2. This CDR3 has 15 residues. CDR1 DFQATT and CDR2 SNEGSKA come from the germline V gene (reference sequence). In DNA form, the CDR3 reads TGCAGGACTGCTCCACTAGCGGGAGGTTCCTACGAGCAGTACTTC. It codes for CRTAPLAGGSYEQYF.